One and the same sample provided the 24 T cell receptor beta chains below, sequenced in a study of naive and memory T cell subsets. A UMI-containing oligonucleotide was joined by 3' ligation to the TCR cDNA template. Ligated cDNA underwent four rounds of PCR with nested alpha and beta constant region primers and SP2. MiXCR, applied by TCRdb to the 5' RACE reads, yields one record per CDR3 protein. The sample holds tens of thousands of distinct CDR3 sequences, 8% seen once. These receptors were obtained from a female donor in good health.

The chain joins TRBV20-1 to TRBJ1-2; unclear D gene. Germline loops: CDR1 DFQATT, CDR2 SNEGSKA (reference sequence). The CDR3 sequence is 13 residues long. Trimming removed 1 base at V and 3 bases at J, with 9 bases between. CDR3 sequence reads: CSARVERDYGYTF. DNA of the CDR3: TGCAGTGCTAGAGTTGAGAGGGACTATGGCTACACCTTC.

This clonotype was found a few times. One end of the junction varies from germline; a read error may be responsible. This chain uses TRBV6-1 with TRBJ1-4; no clear D gene. The CDR3 totals 15 residues. Looked up from germline, CDR1 is MNHNS and CDR2 is SASEGT. In nucleotides, the CDR3 is TGTGCCAGCAGTACCCTGAGCGGAACTAATGGAAAACTGTTTTTT. It translates to CASSTLSGTNGKLFF.

Ten or more counts support this clonotype. This chain joins TRBV6-5 and TRBJ1-3; 9 nucleotides line up with TRBD1. The germline V gene encodes CDR1 MNHEY and CDR2 SVGAGI. V lost 5 bases and J lost 4; bases outside the gene matches: 6. CDR3 size: 15 residues. The CDR3 here is CASSKQGARGNTIYF. CDR3 coding DNA: TGTGCCAGCAGTAAACAGGGGGCGAGAGGAAACACCATATATTTT.

This clonotype was counted at least ten times. The chain joins TRBV6-5 to TRBJ2-1; 7 bases line up with TRBD2. This CDR3 has 15 amino acids. The germline V gene has CDR1 MNHEY and CDR2 SVGAGI. Trimming at V came to 5 bases and at J to 4 bases, leaving 8 bases not matched to a gene. The CDR3 reads CASSQTASGYNEQFF. CDR3 DNA sequence: TGTGCCAGCAGTCAAACGGCTAGCGGTTACAATGAGCAGTTCTTC.

This clonotype appeared many times. This rearrangement joins TRBV19 to TRBJ1-1; D may be TRBD1 (6 bases). V dropped 2 bases and J dropped 4 bases, with 14 bases sitting between them. The CDR3 has 15 amino acids. CDR1 and CDR2 from the germline V gene are LNHDA and SQIVND (reference sequence). The CDR3 is CASSIPGVEFTEAFF. DNA for the CDR3: TGTGCCAGTAGTATACCAGGGGTTGAATTCACTGAAGCTTTCTTT.

This chain uses TRBV7-9 with TRBJ1-6, with a tentative D call TRBD1 (5 bases). Germline V gene data show CDR1 as SEHNR and CDR2 as FQNEAQ (reference sequence). The CDR3 covers 16 residues. V lost 1 base and J 3 bases, leaving 10 bases between the germline ends. The CDR3 here is CASSLGQGFYNSPLHF. In DNA, the CDR3 is TGTGCCAGCAGCTTAGGTCAGGGATTCTATAATTCACCCCTCCACTTT. The whole variable domain, filled in from reference TRBV7-9 and TRBJ1-6, reads DTGVSQNPRHKITKRGQNVTFRCDPISEHNRLYWYRQTLGQGPEFLTYFQNEAQLEKSRLLSDRFSAERPKGSFSTLEIQRTEQGDSAMYLCASSLGQGFYNSPLHFGNGTRLTVT.

This clonotype has only a few counts. The chain has TRBV29-1 and TRBJ1-1, with D uncertain. V shed 1 base and J shed 4 bases, with 7 bases lying between them. The length of the CDR3 is 12 residues. The germline V gene has CDR1 SQVTM and CDR2 ANQGSEA. In DNA form, the CDR3 reads TGCAGCGTTGAAGGGGAGGTCACTGAAGCTTTCTTT. It is translated as CSVEGEVTEAFF.

This clonotype was seen at least ten times. The gene calls are TRBV6-6 and TRBJ1-3, with TRBD1 as a possible D gene (6 bases). The CDR3 is 16 amino acids. CDR1 is MNHNY, CDR2 SVGAGI, per germline (reference sequence). Trimming stripped 5 bases from V and 3 bases from J, with 17 bases between. The CDR3 here is CASSVAGDASGNTIYF. The CDR3 DNA sequence: TGTGCCAGCAGTGTGGCAGGGGATGCAAGTGGAAACACCATATATTTT.

The sample holds a few counts of this clonotype. The CDR3 sequence: CAWGVSGGAYEQYF. The CDR3 DNA reads as TGTGCCTGGGGGGTCAGCGGGGGGGCTTACGAGCAGTACTTC. The rearrangement uses TRBV30 and TRBJ2-7; 10 bases agree with TRBD2. The CDR3 runs 14 residues. V trimming: 5 bases; J trimming: 4 bases; junction bases outside the gene matches: 8. CDR1 is GTSNPN, CDR2 SVGIG, per germline (reference sequence).

This clonotype was seen ten or more times. This chain connects TRBV20-1 to TRBJ2-7, with 7 bases fitting TRBD1. Germline CDR1 DFQATT, CDR2 SNEGSKA (reference sequence). V was clipped by 2 bases and J by 2 bases; unmatched bases: 9. The CDR3 consists of 15 residues. The CDR3 spells CSARSPDRPPYEQYF. The CDR3 coding sequence is TGCAGTGCTAGATCACCGGACAGGCCACCCTACGAGCAGTACTTC.

This clonotype was counted only a few times. The chain is built from TRBV5-1 and TRBJ2-7; TRBD2 aligns across 11 bases. V was clipped by 3 bases and J by 0 bases; unmatched bases: 2. Germline-derived CDR1 and CDR2 are SGHRS and YFSETQ. The CDR3 consists of 15 residues. DNA of the CDR3: TGCGCCAGCAGCTGGGGACTAGCGGTCTCCTACGAGCAGTACTTC. This sequence encodes CASSWGLAVSYEQYF.

This clonotype appeared a few times. CDR3 sequence (DNA): TGTGCCAGCAGCTCCGGGACAGGGGCTTACAATGAGCAGTTCTTC. Translation gives CASSSGTGAYNEQFF. The rearrangement joins TRBV6-5 to TRBJ2-1; TRBD1 matches at 10 bases. J lost 4 bases, V lost 6 bases, and 6 bases had no gene match. The CDR3 spans 15 residues. CDR1 MNHEY and CDR2 SVGAGI come from the germline V gene.

This clonotype was picked up a small number of times. The genes are TRBV14 and TRBJ2-1; D possibly matches TRBD1 or TRBD2 (5 bases each). Trimming stripped 1 base from V and 4 bases from J, with 14 bases between. This CDR3 region has 16 residues. Germline V gene lookup returns CDR1 SGHDN and CDR2 FVKESK. The CDR3 region is CASSQVQGVEYNEQFF. The CDR3 nucleotides read TGTGCCAGCAGCCAAGTTCAGGGAGTCGAATACAATGAGCAGTTCTTC.

This clonotype has more than one count but fewer than ten. This chain connects TRBV10-3 to TRBJ2-7; 9 nucleotides align to TRBD1. V lost 10 bases to trimming and J lost 5 bases; unmatched junction nucleotides: 6. The CDR3 runs 12 residues. Germline V gene data show CDR1 as ENHRY and CDR2 as SYGVKD. CDR3: CATSDRGDEQYF. The CDR3, as DNA: TGTGCCACCTCGGACAGGGGTGACGAGCAGTACTTC.

This rearrangement joins TRBV7-9 to TRBJ1-5, with D possibly matching TRBD1 (5 bases). This CDR3 contains 14 residues. V was clipped by 5 bases and J by 8 bases, with 16 bases between them. Per germline, CDR1 SEHNR and CDR2 FQNEAQ (reference sequence). The CDR3 DNA is TGTGCCAGCAGCGTCGGGACGTGGGAAGAGCCCCAGCATTTT. Its protein is CASSVGTWEEPQHF.

In regard to this clonotype: A much larger clone lies a single base off, so this may be a read error. The rearrangement uses TRBV18 and TRBJ1-5; 7 bases agree with TRBD1. The CDR3 loop spans 18 amino acids. Germline V gene lookup returns CDR1 KGHSH and CDR2 LQKENI. This chain's CDR3 is CASSLQTGTSRSNQPQNF. In nucleotides, the CDR3 is TGTGCCAGCTCACTTCAGACAGGGACGTCAAGAAGCAATCAGCCCCAGAATTTT.

The sample holds many counts of this clonotype. The V call is TRBV5-1, the J call TRBJ2-3; D assignment may be TRBD1 or TRBD2 (5 bases each). V dropped 0 bases and J dropped 1 base, with 12 bases sitting between them. The germline CDR1 and CDR2 sequences are SGHRS and YFSETQ. This CDR3 spans 16 amino acids. The CDR3: CASSLVGDLGTDTQYF. For the CDR3, the DNA is TGCGCCAGCAGCTTGGTTGGGGACCTAGGCACAGATACGCAGTATTTT.

Points on this clonotype: A much bigger clone sits one base away, suggesting this may be a read error. The gene calls are TRBV30 and TRBJ1-3, with D possibly TRBD1 on 5 matching bases. V was cut by 5 bases and J by 3 bases, with 20 bases left in between. Germline values: CDR1 GTSNPN, CDR2 SVGIG (reference sequence). The CDR3 runs 16 residues. CDR3 in amino acids: CAWGPFSTAFGNTIYF. The CDR3 region has the DNA TGTGCCTGGGGGCCTTTTTCGACAGCCTTTGGAAACACCATATATTTT.

The genes are TRBV13 and TRBJ2-7, with D tentatively TRBD2 (5 bases). CDR1 and CDR2 (germline): PRHDT, FYEKMQ (reference sequence). Trimming left V 0 bases short and J 10 bases short, with 7 bases between. CDR3 size: 11 residues. CDR3 protein: CASSLGEEQYF. CDR3 nucleotide sequence: TGTGCCAGCAGCTTAGGGGAGGAACAGTACTTC. Drawing the rest from reference TRBV13 and TRBJ2-7, the complete variable domain is AAGVIQSPRHLIKEKRETATLKCYPIPRHDTVYWYQQGPGQDPQFLISFYEKMQSDKGSIPDRFSAQQFSDYHSELNMSSLELGDSALYFCASSLGEEQYFGPGTRLTVT.

This clonotype was detected ten times or more. The chain recombines TRBV4-1 with TRBJ1-5; D is possibly TRBD1 (6 bases). This CDR3 is 15 amino acids long. Trimming took off 5 bases at V and 0 bases at J, with 11 bases between the two ends. Germline CDR1 MGHRA, CDR2 YSYEKL. CDR3 sequence (DNA): TGCGCCAGCAGCACTAGGGGGAATAGCAATCAGCCCCAGCATTTT. Its translation: CASSTRGNSNQPQHF.

Ten or more counts support this clonotype. The rearrangement uses TRBV7-2 and TRBJ2-5, with 7 bases fitting TRBD1. V lost 5 bases and J lost 5; bases outside the gene matches: 5. Germline V lookup: CDR1 SGHTA, CDR2 FQGNSA. The CDR3 contains 13 residues. CDR3: CASSHVDRETQYF. CDR3 in DNA: TGTGCCAGCAGCCATGTGGACAGGGAGACCCAGTACTTC.

This clonotype was counted only a few times. The V call is TRBV29-1, the J call TRBJ1-1; 7 bases align to TRBD1. Germline assignment: CDR1 SQVTM and CDR2 ANQGSEA. This CDR3 is 13 amino acids long. J gave up 0 bases and V 6 bases, and 4 bases lay outside the gene matches. This CDR3 is CSVAGQMNTEAFF. The CDR3 nucleotides are TGCAGCGTAGCGGGACAGATGAACACTGAAGCTTTCTTT.

This rearrangement joins TRBV10-3 to TRBJ2-5, with TRBD1 as a possible D gene (6 bases). The V end was cut by 2 bases, the J end by 3 bases, with 16 bases between. Germline CDR1 ENHRY, CDR2 SYGVKD. CDR3 length: 16 residues. CDR3 protein: CAISEQGIHIKETQYF. The CDR3 DNA reads as TGTGCCATCAGTGAGCAGGGGATCCATATTAAAGAGACCCAGTACTTC.

The chain joins TRBV6-6 to TRBJ2-5, with 8 bases matching TRBD2. The V gene end was trimmed by 6 bases and the J gene end by 5 bases; junction bases not matched to a gene: 14. The CDR3 spans 16 residues. In germline, CDR1 is MNHNY, CDR2 SVGAGI (reference sequence). The CDR3 loop is CASSFPGERGTETQYF. Here the CDR3 DNA reads TGTGCCAGCAGCTTCCCGGGAGAGCGGGGGACGGAGACCCAGTACTTC.